These T cell receptor beta chains were read from a single sample in a study of tumor-infiltrating lymphocytes in primary liver carcinoma. Via MiXCR, TCRdb re-called the multiplex PCR reads, giving one row per CDR3 protein. The sample has some 190,000 distinct CDR3 sequences, less than 65% seen once. Sequences were obtained from peripheral blood. All receptors come from a man aged 40-50 years with primary liver carcinoma and hepatitis B virus infection. The CDR3 runs from the conserved cysteine through the conserved F or W. Fields, in order: CDR3 DNA, CDR3 protein, D gene, J gene, clone size, V gene. A D gene is named only where the DNA matches it firmly. For some rows the clone size is stated as once, few or many, or as a class when expanded; others skip it.

DNA: TGTGCCAGCAGCTTAGTGGGATCTGGAAACACCATATATTTT
CDR3: CASSLVGSGNTIYF
D: .
J: TRBJ1-3
size: .
V: TRBV7-8

DNA: TGTGCCAGCAGTTTACAACAGCTCTATGGCTACACCTTC
CDR3: CASSLQQLYGYTF
D: .
J: TRBJ1-2
size: few
V: TRBV12-3/TRBV12-4

DNA: TGTGCCAGCACTGAAGACGGGACGCCCCGGGCAAGAGGCTACACCTTC
CDR3: CASTEDGTPRARGYTF
D: .
J: TRBJ1-2
size: .
V: TRBV6-1

DNA: TGCAGCGTTGAGTTGAGGGGTGGTAACTATGGCTACACCTTC
CDR3: CSVELRGGNYGYTF
D: .
J: TRBJ1-2
size: .
V: TRBV29-1

DNA: TGCAGCGTTGAAGATCTGACTAGTGTTGCAGATACGCAGTGTTTT
CDR3: CSVEDLTSVADTQCF
D: .
J: TRBJ2-3
size: .
V: TRBV29-1

DNA: TGTCCCAGCAGCCTGCGGGACTACAAGCAGTACTTC
CDR3: CPSSLRDYKQYF
D: TRBD2
J: TRBJ2-7
size: .
V: TRBV11-2

DNA: TGTGCCAGCAGCTCCCCCCGGTGGGTATGGATCTACGAGCAGTACTTC
CDR3: CASSSPRWVWIYEQYF
D: .
J: TRBJ2-7
size: few
V: TRBV11-2

DNA: TGTGCCAGCAGCTTGGGGGGCGCGGCGGTTCAGCCCCAGCATTTT
CDR3: CASSLGGAAVQPQHF
D: .
J: TRBJ1-5
size: few
V: TRBV5-5

DNA: TGTGCCAGCAGCTCGGGACAGGTAATGATTGTTGAACAGTTCTTC
CDR3: CASSSGQVMIVEQFF
D: TRBD1
J: TRBJ2-1
size: .
V: TRBV11-2

DNA: TGCAGCGTTGATCGGCGGGTCACCAAAAACATTCAGTACTTC
CDR3: CSVDRRVTKNIQYF
D: .
J: TRBJ2-4
size: many
V: TRBV29-1

DNA: TGCAGCGTTGAAGGGGTCAGGCTTCAAGAGACCCAGTACTTC
CDR3: CSVEGVRLQETQYF
D: .
J: TRBJ2-5
size: .
V: TRBV29-1

DNA: TGTGCCAGCAGTAACCCGAGACAGGGGACCGACAATGAGCAGTTCTTC
CDR3: CASSNPRQGTDNEQFF
D: TRBD1
J: TRBJ2-1
size: .
V: TRBV6-2/TRBV6-3

DNA: TGCAGCGGACGACAGGGGAGCGACACTGAAGCTTTCTTT
CDR3: CSGRQGSDTEAFF
D: TRBD1
J: TRBJ1-1
size: many
V: TRBV29-1

DNA: TGCGCCAGCAGTGATAACAATGAGCAGTTCTTC
CDR3: CASSDNNEQFF
D: .
J: TRBJ2-1
size: few
V: TRBV10-2

DNA: TGCAGCGCCGAAGGTCTGGGGCTAGCGATTTACAATGAGCAGTTCTTT
CDR3: CSAEGLGLAIYNEQFF
D: .
J: TRBJ2-1
size: .
V: TRBV29-1

DNA: TGTGCCAGCAGCCGAGGGACAGATAGCTCCTACGAGCAGTACTTC
CDR3: CASSRGTDSSYEQYF
D: TRBD1
J: TRBJ2-7
size: .
V: TRBV4-2

DNA: TGTGCCAGCAGTTACTCCCTCTCCGGGACAACTCTACTAGCCAAAAACATTCAGTACTTC
CDR3: CASSYSLSGTTLLAKNIQYF
D: .
J: TRBJ2-4
size: .
V: TRBV6-2/TRBV6-3

DNA: TGTGCCAGCAGCTGGGCCATTGTAGTGCTGGACAATGAGCAGTTCTTC
CDR3: CASSWAIVVLDNEQFF
D: .
J: TRBJ2-1
size: .
V: TRBV5-6

DNA: TGTGCTAGCAGTTTCTATGGGCAGGTGGACCAAGAGACCCAGTACTTC
CDR3: CASSFYGQVDQETQYF
D: .
J: TRBJ2-5
size: once
V: TRBV12-3/TRBV12-4

DNA: TGTGCCAGCAGCGTATTAGCGGCCCGCTCCTACGATGAGCAGTTCTTC
CDR3: CASSVLAARSYDEQFF
D: .
J: TRBJ2-1
size: .
V: TRBV11-2

DNA: TGCAGTGCCCCTGATCCGACAGGGGACAAGACCCAGTACTTC
CDR3: CSAPDPTGDKTQYF
D: TRBD1
J: TRBJ2-5
size: .
V: TRBV20-1

DNA: TGTGCCAGCAGCATCCGACTATCGGGAGAGACCCAGTACTTC
CDR3: CASSIRLSGETQYF
D: .
J: TRBJ2-5
size: .
V: TRBV11-1

DNA: TGCAGCGTTGAAGATGGAGGGAGTTGGCAAGAGACCCAGTACTTC
CDR3: CSVEDGGSWQETQYF
D: .
J: TRBJ2-5
size: few
V: TRBV29-1

DNA: TGTGCCAGCAGCCAAGAACCCGGGGCGAACACCGGGGAGCTGTTTTTT
CDR3: CASSQEPGANTGELFF
D: .
J: TRBJ2-2
size: few
V: TRBV4-2

DNA: TGTGCCATCAGTGAGGCTTTCGTAAATCAGCCCCAGCATTTT
CDR3: CAISEAFVNQPQHF
D: .
J: TRBJ1-5
size: few
V: TRBV10-3

DNA: TGTGCCAGCAGTGACAACCCCACAGGGAAGAGCTACTACGAGCAGTACTTC
CDR3: CASSDNPTGKSYYEQYF
D: .
J: TRBJ2-7
size: .
V: TRBV6-1

DNA: TGCAGTGCTGAACGGGTTAGCGGGGGGCCGGGTCGGGCCTACGAGCAGTACTTC
CDR3: CSAERVSGGPGRAYEQYF
D: TRBD2
J: TRBJ2-7
size: many
V: TRBV20-1

DNA: TGTGCCACCAGTGCCTCGGACAGCAAAGATACGCAGTATTTT
CDR3: CATSASDSKDTQYF
D: .
J: TRBJ2-3
size: once
V: TRBV24-1

DNA: TGTGCCAGCAGCCCCGCCCTCCCTCAGACAGATACGCAGTATTTT
CDR3: CASSPALPQTDTQYF
D: .
J: TRBJ2-3
size: many
V: TRBV11-1

DNA: TGTGCCAGCGGCCTAGACCGGGAGGGCTACACCTTC
CDR3: CASGLDREGYTF
D: .
J: TRBJ1-2
size: .
V: TRBV11-2

DNA: TGTGCCAGCAGGTGGCAGGGGAGCAACGAGCAGTACTTC
CDR3: CASRWQGSNEQYF
D: .
J: TRBJ2-7
size: many
V: TRBV12-3/TRBV12-4

DNA: TGTGCCAGCAATGGGGACGGAACTGAAGCTTTCTTT
CDR3: CASNGDGTEAFF
D: .
J: TRBJ1-1
size: many
V: TRBV12-3/TRBV12-4

DNA: TGTGCCAGCAGTCCCCCCTGGACTAGCGGGAACACCGGGGAGCTGTTTTTT
CDR3: CASSPPWTSGNTGELFF
D: TRBD2
J: TRBJ2-2
size: .
V: TRBV12-3/TRBV12-4

DNA: TGTGCCAGCACGGCCGGAGGGACCGGGGAGCTGTTTTTT
CDR3: CASTAGGTGELFF
D: .
J: TRBJ2-2
size: many
V: TRBV11-3

DNA: TGTGCCAGCTCCCCAACCGGGGAGACTGAAGCTTTCTTT
CDR3: CASSPTGETEAFF
D: .
J: TRBJ1-1
size: .
V: TRBV12-3/TRBV12-4

DNA: TGTGCCAGCAGTTACTCGATACTAGCGGACGAGCAGTACTTC
CDR3: CASSYSILADEQYF
D: TRBD2
J: TRBJ2-7
size: few
V: TRBV6-2/TRBV6-3

DNA: TGTGCCAGCAGCCAAGATAACGGCGGGAGGGCCGGCCATGAGCAGTTCTTC
CDR3: CASSQDNGGRAGHEQFF
D: TRBD2
J: TRBJ2-1
size: .
V: TRBV14

DNA: TGTGCCATCAGTGAGCGCCCAGACAGCAATCAGCCCCAGCATTTT
CDR3: CAISERPDSNQPQHF
D: .
J: TRBJ1-5
size: few
V: TRBV10-3

DNA: TGTGCCAGCAGCTTAGGTAACGGGGCCGCAGATACGCAGAATTTT
CDR3: CASSLGNGAADTQNF
D: .
J: TRBJ2-3
size: once
V: TRBV11-2

DNA: TGTGCCAGCAGTGTGACAGGGGGGACAGGGGCCAACGTCCTGACTTTC
CDR3: CASSVTGGTGANVLTF
D: TRBD1
J: TRBJ2-6
size: few
V: TRBV6-1

DNA: TGTGTCAGCAGCTCACAGGGGGACGCTGAAGCCTTCTTT
CDR3: CVSSSQGDAEAFF
D: TRBD1
J: TRBJ1-1
size: .
V: TRBV11-3

DNA: TGTGCCAACAGGAGGGACAGCGGCACTGAAGCTTTCTTT
CDR3: CANRRDSGTEAFF
D: TRBD1
J: TRBJ1-1
size: .
V: TRBV11-2

DNA: TGTGCCAGCAGTTACTCCCTTGGGGAAAAACTGTTTTTT
CDR3: CASSYSLGEKLFF
D: .
J: TRBJ1-4
size: .
V: TRBV6-5

DNA: TGTGCCAGCAGCGTAGGACTAACGTACTACAATGAGCAGTTCTTC
CDR3: CASSVGLTYYNEQFF
D: .
J: TRBJ2-1
size: once
V: TRBV11-1

DNA: TGCGCCAGCAGCCTCTTTGGGGCAGATGGAAACACCATATATTTT
CDR3: CASSLFGADGNTIYF
D: .
J: TRBJ1-3
size: many
V: TRBV4-1

DNA: TGTGCCAGCGGTCCCGGGACAGGGGAAATTCCCTACGAGCAGTACTTC
CDR3: CASGPGTGEIPYEQYF
D: TRBD1
J: TRBJ2-7
size: .
V: TRBV12-3/TRBV12-4

DNA: TGTGCCAGCAACTTAGGACTAGCCTTAATCTATTTT
CDR3: CASNLGLALIYF
D: TRBD2
J: TRBJ2-3
size: .
V: TRBV11-2

DNA: TGTGCATGTCTGGGACTCAGCAGCGCCTGGGAGCTGCTTTTT
CDR3: CACLGLSSAWELLF
D: .
J: TRBJ2-2
size: .
V: TRBV30

DNA: TGTGCCAGCAGCAACGAGGATACGCAGTATTTT
CDR3: CASSNEDTQYF
D: .
J: TRBJ2-3
size: few
V: TRBV7-9

DNA: TGCGCCAGCAGCCAAGATGGGGGGTTCGGCAATCAGCCCCAGCATTTT
CDR3: CASSQDGGFGNQPQHF
D: .
J: TRBJ1-5
size: .
V: TRBV4-1

DNA: TGCGCCAGCAGCCTCACGACAAATGGCTGCACCTTC
CDR3: CASSLTTNGCTF
D: .
J: TRBJ1-2
size: .
V: TRBV5-1

DNA: TGTGCTAGTGGTTTGGGACTATACTCACGAGGGGAGACCCAGTACTTC
CDR3: CASGLGLYSRGETQYF
D: .
J: TRBJ2-5
size: .
V: TRBV12-5

DNA: TGTGCCAGCAGTGAAGTGTCAGGAGGAAGTCAGCCCCAGCATTTT
CDR3: CASSEVSGGSQPQHF
D: .
J: TRBJ1-5
size: few
V: TRBV6-1

DNA: TGCGCCAGCAGCCAAAAAGTCTTGTTCGGCACCGGGCTGAACACTGAAGCTTTCTTT
CDR3: CASSQKVLFGTGLNTEAFF
D: .
J: TRBJ1-1
size: .
V: TRBV4-1

DNA: TGTGCCATAGGCAGCGGCGACACTGAAGCTTTCTTT
CDR3: CAIGSGDTEAFF
D: .
J: TRBJ1-1
size: .
V: TRBV10-3

DNA: TGCGCCAGCAGCCAAGATGCCTACAATGAGCAGTTCTTC
CDR3: CASSQDAYNEQFF
D: .
J: TRBJ2-1
size: .
V: TRBV4-3

DNA: TGCAGCGTTCACACAGGGGGCAATGAGCAGTTCTTC
CDR3: CSVHTGGNEQFF
D: TRBD1
J: TRBJ2-1
size: many
V: TRBV29-1

DNA: TGTGCCAGCAGTTTGGGCACTAACTATGGCTACACCTTC
CDR3: CASSLGTNYGYTF
D: .
J: TRBJ1-2
size: .
V: TRBV28

DNA: TGTGCCATCAGTGAAGCAGGGTATAATTCACCCCTCCACTTT
CDR3: CAISEAGYNSPLHF
D: .
J: TRBJ1-6
size: .
V: TRBV6-1